Listed below are T cell receptor beta chains from one sample, sequenced in a study of a mutant IDH1 vaccine in newly diagnosed glioma. Assay used: immunoSEQ multiplex PCR; TCRdb lists only in-frame clones, some missing. The sample contains tens of thousands of clones, around 79% of which appear only once. The sample was PBMCs, taken from a glioma patient treated with radiotherapy, temozolomide or both. Receptor source: a man aged 40-49 years with glioma. Some clones in this sample may be carry-over from other donors' samples. CDR3s include the opening cysteine and the closing phenylalanine or tryptophan. A D gene is named only where the DNA matches it firmly. Rows give clone size only sometimes, using once, few, many, or a class for an expanded clone.

>TRBJ1-5|TRBV1|NA|NA
TGCACCAGCACCTATTTTAAGTTT
CTSTYFKF
>TRBJ1-1|TRBV6-5|NA|NA
TGTGCCAGCAGTTCCTCGAGCACTGAAGCTTTCTTT
CASSSSSTEAFF
>TRBJ1-5|TRBV2|NA|NA
TGTGCCAGCAGTGATTGGGCGGGTGGCAATCAGCCCCAGCATTTT
CASSDWAGGNQPQHF
>TRBJ1-6|TRBV5-1|once|TRBD1
TGCGCCAGCAGCCGATCCGGGGACAGGGGCTATAATTCACCCCTCCACTTT
CASSRSGDRGYNSPLHF
>TRBJ2-3|TRBV4-1|NA|NA
TGCGCCAGCAGCCAAGCCCTACTGAACACAGATACGCAGTATTTT
CASSQALLNTDTQYF
>TRBJ1-5|TRBV7-8|NA|TRBD1
TGTGCCAGCAGCCGGGGACAGGCTGACGGGCAGCCCCAGCATTTT
CASSRGQADGQPQHF
>TRBJ1-4|TRBV2|NA|NA
TGTGCCAGCAGCCCGGGACATTCTAATGAAAAACTGTTTTTT
CASSPGHSNEKLFF
>TRBJ2-7|TRBV6-1|once|NA
TGTGCCATCTTCCCCGGGACTGGATCCTACGAGCAGTACTTC
CAIFPGTGSYEQYF
>TRBJ1-4|TRBV30|once|NA
TGTGCCTGGAGTCCAGCCGGGACACCTAATGAAAAACTGTTTTTT
CAWSPAGTPNEKLFF
>TRBJ1-2|TRBV7-2|NA|NA
TGTGCCAGCAGCCCGTCTAGCGCGGCTAACTATGGCTACACCTTC
CASSPSSAANYGYTF
>TRBJ2-1|TRBV5-4|once|TRBD1
TGTGCCAGCAGCCTTGACAGGGGGGGTTACAATGAGCAGTTCTTC
CASSLDRGGYNEQFF
>TRBJ1-4|TRBV19|NA|NA
TGTGCCAGTATTTCCCTCGGGGGCGGGAATGAAAAACTGTTTTTT
CASISLGGGNEKLFF
>TRBJ2-2|TRBV7-8|NA|NA
TGTGCCAGCAGGGATCCGGGTGCCGGGGAGCTGTTTTTT
CASRDPGAGELFF
>TRBJ2-7|TRBV7-9|NA|NA
TGTGCCAGCAGCTTAGGCAGTTACGAGCAGTACTTC
CASSLGSYEQYF
>TRBJ2-3|TRBV29-1|NA|TRBD1
TGCAGCGTGACAGGGGCTAGCACAGATACGCAGTATTTT
CSVTGASTDTQYF
>TRBJ1-1|TRBV7-7|few|NA
TGTGCCAGCAGCTTGGACAGGAACACTGAAGCTTTCTTT
CASSLDRNTEAFF